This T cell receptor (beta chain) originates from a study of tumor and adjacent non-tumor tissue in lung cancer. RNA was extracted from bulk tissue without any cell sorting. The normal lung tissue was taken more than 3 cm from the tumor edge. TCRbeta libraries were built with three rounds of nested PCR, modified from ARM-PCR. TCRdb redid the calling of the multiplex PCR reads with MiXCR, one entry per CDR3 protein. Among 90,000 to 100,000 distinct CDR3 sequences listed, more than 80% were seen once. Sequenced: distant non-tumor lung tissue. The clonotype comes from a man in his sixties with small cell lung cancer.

CDR3 region: CCAASGSNMETQYF. CDR3 DNA: TGCTGCGCTGCTAGCGGGAGTAACATGGAGACCCAGTACTTC. The V and J genes are TRBV29-1 and TRBJ2-5, with 10 bases identical to TRBD2. Germline CDR1 reads SQVTM; CDR2 reads ANQGSEA. This CDR3 comprises 14 residues.